The 8 T cell receptor beta chains below all came from one sample that was sequenced in a study of memory CD4+ T cells and cytomegalovirus serostatus. TCRdb keeps only in-frame clones here, not all; method: immunoSEQ multiplex PCR. The sample shows some 29,000 clones, 65% to 80% of them seen only once. The sort gate was single viable CD3+CD4+CD8-CD45RO+ cells for memory CD4+ T cells. The specimen sequenced was memory CD4+ T cells from blood. The receptors come from an adult in good health and CMV-seronegative. Some clones in this sample may be carry-over from other donors' samples.

This clone was counted only a few times. The rearrangement joins TRBV5-4 to TRBJ1-4; tentative D call: TRBD1 (5 bases). Trimming cost V 0 bases and J 4 bases, with 10 bases left between them. Germline V CDR1 and CDR2: SGHNT, YYREEE (reference sequence). CDR3 length equals 15 residues. The CDR3 loop is CASSLAGRVNEKLFF. The CDR3 bases are TGTGCCAGCAGCTTGGCCGGCAGGGTTAATGAAAAACTGTTTTTT.

The V call is TRBV27, the J call TRBJ2-7; tentatively, D is TRBD2 (7 bases). Deletions cut 5 bases from V and 2 bases from J, with 10 bases between. Germline V gene lookup returns CDR1 MNHEY and CDR2 SMNVEV (reference sequence). The CDR3 contains 13 residues. The chain's CDR3 is CASSRGGAYEQYF. The CDR3 DNA sequence: TGTGCCAGCAGTCGCGGGGGCGCCTACGAGCAGTACTTC.

The rearrangement links TRBV19 to TRBJ1-4; D is possibly TRBD1 (6 bases). The V end lost 5 bases, the J end lost 8 bases, and 12 bases lay between the germline ends. Germline assignment: CDR1 LNHDA and CDR2 SQIVND (reference sequence). The CDR3 covers 13 residues. The CDR3 protein is CASSSGDGEKLFF. In nucleotides, the CDR3 is TGTGCCAGTAGTTCAGGGGATGGGGAAAAACTGTTTTTT. The whole variable domain, filled in from reference TRBV19 and TRBJ1-4, reads DGGITQSPKYLFRKEGQNVTLSCEQNLNHDAMYWYRQDPGQGLRLIYYSQIVNDFQKGDIAEGYSVSREKKESFPLTVTSAQKNPTAFYLCASSSGDGEKLFFGSGTQLSVL.

The rearrangement links TRBV4-1 to TRBJ1-1, with 9 bases matching TRBD1. Germline CDR1 is MGHRA and CDR2 is YSYEKL. With 4 bases clipped from V and 7 bases from J, the junction kept 10 bases outside the gene matches. This CDR3 is built from 15 residues. The DNA of the CDR3 is TGCGCCAGCAGCCGTCAACCCGGGACAGGGCTTGAAGCTTTCTTT. Its protein is CASSRQPGTGLEAFF.

The gene calls are TRBV30 and TRBJ2-3; TRBD1 aligns across 7 bases. The germline V gene has CDR1 GTSNPN and CDR2 SVGIG (reference sequence). J lost 9 bases, V lost 0 bases, and 9 bases had no gene match. The CDR3 runs to 14 residues. The CDR3 protein is CAWSVLSGGATQYF. The CDR3 DNA reads as TGTGCCTGGAGTGTACTATCAGGGGGTGCGACGCAGTATTTT. Supplemented by reference TRBV30 and TRBJ2-3, the full variable domain reads SQTIHQWPATLVQPVGSPLSLECTVEGTSNPNLYWYRQAAGRGLQLLFYSVGIGQISSEVPQNLSASRPQDRQFILSSKKLLLSDSGFYLCAWSVLSGGATQYFGPGTRLTVL.

The chain combines TRBV7-8 with TRBJ1-5; no firm D call. Germline-derived CDR1 and CDR2 are SGHVS and FQNEAQ. The CDR3 consists of 13 residues. Trimming cost V 3 bases and J 0 bases, with 3 bases left between them. The DNA of the CDR3 is TGTGCCAGCAGCTTGATTAGCAATCAGCCCCAGCATTTT. It is translated as CASSLISNQPQHF.

V usage is TRBV7-9 and J usage is TRBJ2-7, with no clear D. The CDR3 has 15 amino acids. The V gene lost 3 bases and the J gene lost 6 bases, with 18 bases spanning the gap. Germline lookup yields CDR1 SEHNR and CDR2 FQNEAQ (reference sequence). As DNA, the CDR3 is TGTGCCAGCAGCTTTTCGGGCGGCGCCCTCGGCGAGCAGTACTTC. This codes for CASSFSGGALGEQYF.

The CDR3 bases are TGTGCCAGTAGTCTCCAACCCGGGACAGGGGCATACGAGCAGTACTTC. Encoded protein: CASSLQPGTGAYEQYF. The chain couples TRBV19 to TRBJ2-7; 10 bases are a match to TRBD1. This CDR3 is 16 amino acids long. V lost 5 bases and J lost 4; bases outside the gene matches: 11. The V gene's germline CDR1 is LNHDA and CDR2 SQIVND (reference sequence).